The rows below give T cell receptor beta chains drawn from one sample of a study of blood T cell repertoires in COVID-19. Method: immunoSEQ multiplex PCR; TCRdb's copy keeps in-frame clones and lacks some. The sample has some 490,000 clones, 88% seen once. Sequenced: PBMCs or T cells enriched from blood (not recorded which). Source of these receptors: a woman aged 60-70 years who had recovered from COVID-19. The CDR3 runs from the conserved cysteine through the conserved F or W. Each record gives: clone size, V gene, D gene, J gene, CDR3 protein, CDR3 DNA. The D gene is left open where the match is weak. A clone size is listed for some rows: how often the clone was seen (once, few, many), or a class if it is expanded.

>.|TRBV6-5|.|TRBJ1-6
CASIQTENSPLHF
TGTGCCAGCATACAGACAGAAAATTCACCCCTCCACTTT
>few|TRBV3-1/TRBV3-2|TRBD1|TRBJ1-1
CASRPQGATEAFF
TGTGCCAGCAGACCCCAGGGGGCCACTGAAGCTTTCTTT
>many|TRBV18|.|TRBJ2-3
CASSRNRF
TGTGCCAGCTCCCGTAATCGGTTT
>.|TRBV3-1/TRBV3-2|.|TRBJ1-2
CASSQVGGYTF
TGTGCCAGCAGCCAGGTGGGCGGCTACACCTTC
>.|TRBV5-4|TRBD2|TRBJ2-1
CASSPRTSEGNEQFF
TGTGCCAGCAGCCCCCGGACTAGCGAGGGGAATGAGCAGTTCTTC
>.|TRBV2|TRBD1|TRBJ1-2
CASRVGQDYGYTF
TGTGCCAGCAGGGTCGGACAGGATTATGGCTACACCTTC
>once|TRBV6-5|.|TRBJ1-5
CASSLERSSNQPQHF
TGTGCCAGCAGTCTTGAGCGGAGTAGCAATCAGCCCCAGCATTTT
>.|TRBV5-1|TRBD1|TRBJ2-2
CASSPGQGRGELFF
TGCGCCAGCAGCCCAGGACAGGGGAGAGGGGAGCTGTTTTTT
>.|TRBV7-9|TRBD1|TRBJ1-2
CASSSWTGGVGGYTF
TGTGCCAGCAGCTCCTGGACAGGGGGCGTGGGGGGCTACACCTTC
>once|TRBV5-1|.|TRBJ2-1
CASSAPGTLYNEQFF
TGCGCCAGCAGCGCCCCCGGGACACTGTACAATGAGCAGTTCTTC
>.|TRBV7-2|TRBD1|TRBJ1-5
CASSFMTGNQPQHF
TGTGCCAGCAGCTTTATGACAGGGAATCAGCCCCAGCATTTT
>.|TRBV5-1|.|TRBJ1-1
CASSLQGESTEAFF
TGCGCCAGCAGCCTGCAGGGTGAGAGCACTGAAGCTTTCTTT
>.|TRBV30|.|TRBJ1-5
CAWSPGGNQPQHF
TGTGCCTGGAGTCCCGGGGGCAATCAGCCCCAGCATTTT
>once|TRBV6-5|.|TRBJ1-6
CASSYLTGSPLHF
TGTGCCAGCAGTTATTTGACAGGATCACCCCTCCACTTT
>.|TRBV10-2|.|TRBJ1-1
CASSPQGMNTEAFF
TGCGCCAGCAGCCCACAGGGCATGAACACTGAAGCTTTCTTT
>once|TRBV20-1|.|TRBJ1-5
CSASRDPGTGGQPQHF
TGCAGTGCTAGTCGGGACCCTGGAACGGGAGGTCAGCCCCAGCATTTT
>.|TRBV14|.|TRBJ2-1
CASSQDSSYNEQFF
TGTGCCAGCAGCCAAGATTCCAGCTACAATGAGCAGTTCTTC
>.|TRBV4-1|.|TRBJ2-4
CASSPGHGEIAKNIQYF
TGCGCCAGCAGCCCCGGACATGGGGAAATAGCCAAAAACATTCAGTACTTC
>few|TRBV10-3|TRBD1|TRBJ1-6
CAISEYRTGQGSSPLHF
TGTGCCATCAGTGAGTATCGGACAGGCCAGGGAAGTTCACCCCTCCACTTT
>.|TRBV24-1|.|TRBJ2-1
CATSDLGGFQQFF
TGTGCCACCAGTGATTTGGGAGGGTTTCAGCAGTTCTTC
>.|TRBV15|TRBD1|TRBJ2-7
CATSAGTGVYEQYF
TGTGCCACCAGCGCCGGGACAGGGGTTTACGAGCAGTACTTC